One TCR beta chain is described in this entry. This sample was taken from a study of cytomegalovirus exposure and HLA in healthy donors. The germline V gene has CDR1 MNHEY and CDR2 SVGAGI. Deletions cut 4 bases from V and 4 bases from J, with 10 bases between. The CDR3 consists of 14 residues. The PCR had 60 Vbeta and 13 Jbeta primers. Produced via immunoSEQ multiplex PCR; TCRdb's table is partial and in-frame only. Its listing shows about 140,000 clones. What was sequenced was PBMCs. The chain links TRBV6-5 to TRBJ2-2, with D unclear. This sequence originates from a man aged 40-55 years in good health and CMV-seronegative. The CDR3 DNA reads as TGTGCCAGCAGTTCCGAGTGGAGCACCGGGGAGCTGTTTTTT. Its translation is CASSSEWSTGELFF.